Each of the 24 T cell receptor beta chains below was sequenced from the same sample in a study of radiation and T cells in renal cell carcinoma. The repertoire was sequenced with immunoSEQ multiplex PCR; TCRdb's copy has only in-frame clones and lacks some. Here the sample spans just under 80,000 clones, 86% being singletons. The time point here: blood 2 weeks post-SBRT. The sample's treatment: 15 Gy SBRT to primary tumor, nephrectomy 4 weeks later. Sequencing used blood, obtained from a patient whose treatment included radiotherapy and nephrectomy. Receptors originate from a woman between 45 and 60 years old with renal cell carcinoma.

The chain combines TRBV5-6 with TRBJ1-1; D may be TRBD1 (5 bases). CDR1 and CDR2 (germline): SGHDT, YYEEEE. CDR3 length: 12 amino acids. The V and J ends lost 2 bases and 13 bases respectively, with 15 bases between them. The CDR3 reads CASSLGGTPIFF. CDR3 bases: TGTGCCAGCAGCTTAGGTGGGACTCCCATTTTCTTT.

The rearrangement joins TRBV28 to TRBJ1-5, with a possible D match to TRBD1 (6 bases). The germline V gene has CDR1 MDHEN and CDR2 SYDVKM. V shed 2 bases and J shed 0 bases, with 11 bases lying between them. The CDR3 covers 16 residues. CDR3 in DNA: TGTGCCAGCAGTTTAGAGAAGGGGGATAGCAATCAGCCCCAGCATTTT. Protein product: CASSLEKGDSNQPQHF.

The V and J genes are TRBV7-9 and TRBJ2-3; 9 nucleotides match TRBD2. The CDR3 totals 15 residues. Germline trimming cut 3 bases from V and 1 base from J; bases unmatched to any gene: 2. Germline V gene lookup returns CDR1 SEHNR and CDR2 FQNEAQ (reference sequence). The chain's CDR3 is CASSFLAGGTDTQYF. DNA of the CDR3: TGTGCCAGCAGCTTTTTAGCGGGGGGCACAGATACGCAGTATTTT.

CDR3 sequence: CASSLDSHSGNTIYF. The CDR3 DNA reads as TGCGCCAGCAGCTTAGACAGTCACTCTGGAAACACCATATATTTT. The V gene is TRBV5-1, the J gene TRBJ1-3, with TRBD1 as a possible D gene (5 bases). Per the germline V gene, CDR1 is SGHRS and CDR2 is YFSETQ. Trimming pared 2 bases from V and 0 bases from J, leaving 9 bases between. The CDR3 extends over 15 amino acids.

This clone was seen only once. The chain recombines TRBV11-1 with TRBJ2-7, with a weak D call TRBD2 (6 bases). This CDR3 contains 14 residues. The ends were cut back, 5 bases at V and 1 base at J, with 12 bases in the middle. Per the germline V gene, CDR1 is SGHAT and CDR2 is FQDESV (reference sequence). The CDR3, as DNA: TGTGCCAGCAGCCCTTACGCGGGGTCCTACGAGCAGTACTTC. It specifies CASSPYAGSYEQYF.

This clone was counted once. The chain has TRBV7-9 and TRBJ2-7; tentatively, D is TRBD1 (6 bases). V was pared by 5 bases and J by 6 bases, with 17 bases between. This CDR3 is built from 14 residues. The V gene's germline CDR1 is SEHNR and CDR2 FQNEAQ (reference sequence). CDR3 loop: CASSTSREGGEQYF. For the CDR3, the DNA is TGTGCCAGCAGCACGAGCAGGGAAGGGGGCGAGCAGTACTTC.

The V call is TRBV7-2, the J call TRBJ2-1; D possibly uses TRBD1 or TRBD2 (5 bases each). Germline V gene lookup returns CDR1 SGHTA and CDR2 FQGNSA. The CDR3 consists of 15 residues. Trimming pared 5 bases from V and 1 base from J, leaving 12 bases between. The CDR3 nucleotides read TGTGCCAGCAGCCAAGGTGGGGGTTCCTACAATGAGCAGTTCTTC. Its protein is CASSQGGGSYNEQFF.

The genes are TRBV19 and TRBJ1-5; D may be TRBD1 (6 bases). This CDR3 is built from 18 residues. Per the germline V gene, CDR1 is LNHDA and CDR2 is SQIVND (reference sequence). Trimming took off 1 base at V and 1 base at J, with 17 bases between the two ends. DNA of the CDR3: TGTGCCAGTAGTATAGGGCTCTGGGGGCCAAAAAGCAATCAGCCCCAGCATTTT. This sequence encodes CASSIGLWGPKSNQPQHF.

The J gene is TRBJ2-3, the V gene TRBV10-1; 7 nucleotides line up with TRBD1. This CDR3 has 14 amino acids. The trim removed 7 bases at V and 14 bases at J, leaving 18 bases unmatched. CDR1 and CDR2 (germline): WNHNN, SYGVQD (reference sequence). CDR3: CASTSGTAIPRWYF. Written as DNA, the CDR3 is TGCGCCAGCACGTCCGGGACAGCCATTCCCCGGTGGTATTTT.

The chain combines TRBV9 with TRBJ2-1; D may be TRBD2 (5 bases). The germline V and J ends were trimmed by 0 bases and 4 bases, with 11 bases remaining between them. The CDR3 contains 15 residues. The germline V gene encodes CDR1 SGDLS and CDR2 YYNGEE. The CDR3 DNA reads TGTGCCAGCAGCGTAGATGGGAGCCCGTACAATGAGCAGTTCTTC. This gives the protein CASSVDGSPYNEQFF.

The chain carries TRBV25-1 and TRBJ2-7; D might be TRBD1 (8 bases). The CDR3 spans 16 residues. CDR1 and CDR2 from the germline V gene are MGHDK and SYGVNS. Trimming removed 5 bases at V and 0 bases at J, with 17 bases between. The CDR3 sequence: CASSLATGGASYEQYF. As DNA, the CDR3 is TGTGCCAGCAGTCTCGCTACAGGGGGGGCCTCCTACGAGCAGTACTTC.

J is TRBJ1-4 and V is TRBV15; no reliable D call. The CDR3 is 14 residues long. Per the germline V gene, CDR1 is LNHNV and CDR2 is YYDKDF (reference sequence). Trimming stripped 1 base from V and 4 bases from J, with 7 bases between. DNA for the CDR3: TGTGCCACCAGCAGAGCCGGTAATAATGAAAAACTGTTTTTT. Amino acids: CATSRAGNNEKLFF.

The chain uses TRBV18 and TRBJ1-1; 9 nucleotides line up with TRBD1. The CDR3 spans 15 residues. CDR1 is KGHSH and CDR2 is LQKENI in the germline V gene. The V segment lost 3 bases and the J segment 4 bases; nucleotides outside the gene matches: 6. CDR3 sequence reads: CASSPNRDRVTEAFF. The CDR3 DNA follows: TGTGCCAGCTCACCCAATCGGGACAGGGTCACTGAAGCTTTCTTT.

V gene TRBV19 combines with J gene TRBJ2-3; 13 nucleotides agree with TRBD2. CDR1 is LNHDA and CDR2 is SQIVND in the germline V gene (reference sequence). V trimming: 5 bases; J trimming: 7 bases; junction bases outside the gene matches: 9. This CDR3 region has 16 residues. CDR3 DNA: TGTGCCAGTAGTGCCCCTACTAGCGGGAGGGCCAATACGCAGTATTTT. Translated, it gives CASSAPTSGRANTQYF.

Turning to this clone: An end of the junction does not agree with germline; a read error may underlie this. V usage is TRBV5-1 and J usage is TRBJ2-3; D perhaps matches TRBD2 (6 bases). The germline V gene has CDR1 SGHRS and CDR2 YFSETQ. The CDR3 extends over 13 amino acids. The CDR3 region is CASSLGDSDTQYF. CDR3 sequence (DNA): TGCGCCAGCAGTTTGGGGGACTCAGATACGCAGTATTTT. Full variable domain (remainder filled in from reference TRBV5-1 and TRBJ2-3): KAGVTQTPRYLIKTRGQQVTLSCSPISGHRSVSWYQQTPGQGLQFLFEYFSETQRNKGNFPGRFSGRQFSNSRSEMNVSTLELGDSALYLCASSLGDSDTQYFGPGTRLTVL.

The V call is TRBV6-5, the J call TRBJ2-1, with D maybe TRBD2 (5 bases). Between the trimmed V and J ends, which lost 6 bases and 7 bases, there was a span of 19 bases. CDR3 size: 15 residues. Germline V gene lookup returns CDR1 MNHEY and CDR2 SVGAGI. CDR3 nucleotides: TGTGCCAGCAGCCTTCGAGGACTTACCAGGAATGAGCAGTTCTTC. This encodes CASSLRGLTRNEQFF.

The genes are TRBV6-1 and TRBJ2-3, with TRBD2 matching over 7 bases. V lost 5 bases, J lost 0 bases, and 5 bases stayed unmatched. The V gene's germline CDR1 is MNHNS and CDR2 SASEGT. The CDR3 sequence is 15 residues long. For the CDR3, the DNA is TGTGCCAGCAGTTTACTAGCGACCAGCACAGATACGCAGTATTTT. It encodes CASSLLATSTDTQYF.

The chain joins TRBV25-1 to TRBJ2-7, with TRBD1 as a possible D gene (6 bases). The germline V gene has CDR1 MGHDK and CDR2 SYGVNS. The CDR3 covers 14 residues. V shed 5 bases and J shed 2 bases, with 13 bases lying between them. The CDR3 DNA follows: TGTGCCAGCAGTCAGAACAGGGACACCTACGAGCAGTACTTC. This codes for CASSQNRDTYEQYF.

V usage is TRBV4-3 and J usage is TRBJ2-7; TRBD1 aligns across 8 bases. In germline, CDR1 is LGHNA, CDR2 YSLEER. V lost 1 base, J lost 13 bases, and 9 bases stayed unmatched. The CDR3 has 13 amino acids. CDR3 amino acids: CASSQAQGAGIYF. The DNA for the CDR3 is TGCGCCAGCAGCCAAGCCCAGGGGGCCGGGATTTACTTC.

The chain joins TRBV6-5 to TRBJ2-7; D not resolved. The length of the CDR3 is 14 residues. Trimming left V 6 bases short and J 0 bases short, with 12 bases between. Germline V CDR1 and CDR2: MNHEY, SVGAGI. CDR3 sequence (DNA): TGTGCCAGCAGCCGACTGATGGACTCCTACGAGCAGTACTTC. Encoded protein: CASSRLMDSYEQYF.

The rearrangement uses TRBV19 and TRBJ1-2; D gene ambiguous. Deletions cut 7 bases from V and 6 bases from J, with 15 bases between. The CDR3 is made up of 13 amino acids. Germline CDR1 LNHDA, CDR2 SQIVND (reference sequence). As DNA, the CDR3 is TGTGCCAGTACGGACGGCCTAGGGCATGGCTACACCTTC. Its protein product is CASTDGLGHGYTF.

V and J are TRBV5-1 and TRBJ2-1, with unresolved D. The CDR3 has 16 residues. V lost 0 bases and J lost 3, with 13 bases in between. Germline assignment: CDR1 SGHRS and CDR2 YFSETQ. This CDR3 reads CASSLEAYSNYNEQFF. The CDR3 bases are TGCGCCAGCAGCTTGGAGGCCTATTCAAACTACAATGAGCAGTTCTTC.

The chain uses TRBV5-6 and TRBJ1-2; D may be TRBD1 (5 bases). V was shortened by 1 base and J by 2 bases, with 9 bases between the two germline ends. This CDR3 comprises 14 residues. The germline CDR1 and CDR2 sequences are SGHDT and YYEEEE. The CDR3 sequence: CASSLSGPNYGYTF. The DNA of the CDR3 is TGTGCCAGCAGCTTGTCGGGGCCAAACTATGGCTACACCTTC. Variable domain in full (rest from reference TRBV5-6 and TRBJ1-2): DAGVTQSPTHLIKTRGQQVTLRCSPKSGHDTVSWYQQALGQGPQFIFQYYEEEERQRGNFPDRFSGHQFPNYSSELNVNALLLGDSALYLCASSLSGPNYGYTFGSGTRLTVV.

The chain is built from TRBV28 and TRBJ1-5, with a weak D call TRBD1 (6 bases). The germline gives CDR1 MDHEN, CDR2 SYDVKM. Trimming removed 2 bases at V and 2 bases at J, with 13 bases between. The CDR3 runs to 16 residues. CDR3 coding DNA: TGTGCCAGCAGTTTAAGACAGGCCATGGGCAATCAGCCCCAGCATTTT. It specifies CASSLRQAMGNQPQHF.